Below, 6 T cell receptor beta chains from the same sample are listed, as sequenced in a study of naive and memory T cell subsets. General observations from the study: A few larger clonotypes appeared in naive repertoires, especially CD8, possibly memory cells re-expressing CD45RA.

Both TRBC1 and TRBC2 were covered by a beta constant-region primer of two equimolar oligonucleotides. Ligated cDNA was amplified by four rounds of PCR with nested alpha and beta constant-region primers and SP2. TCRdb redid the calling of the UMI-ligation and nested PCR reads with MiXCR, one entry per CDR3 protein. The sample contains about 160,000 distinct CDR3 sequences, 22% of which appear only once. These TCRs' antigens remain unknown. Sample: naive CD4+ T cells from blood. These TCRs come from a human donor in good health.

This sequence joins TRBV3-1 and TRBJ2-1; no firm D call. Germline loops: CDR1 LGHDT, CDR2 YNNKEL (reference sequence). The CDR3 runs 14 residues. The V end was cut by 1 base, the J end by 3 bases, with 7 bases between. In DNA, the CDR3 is TGTGCCAGCAGCCAAGGCGTGGTCTACAATGAGCAGTTCTTC. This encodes CASSQGVVYNEQFF.

The CDR3 loop is CASSLSAGVYNEQFF. Here the CDR3 DNA reads TGCGCCAGCAGCTTGTCGGCGGGAGTCTACAATGAGCAGTTCTTC. The chain uses TRBV5-1 and TRBJ2-1; 7 positions match TRBD2. Germline lookup yields CDR1 SGHRS and CDR2 YFSETQ. Losses at the gene ends were 1 base for V and 3 bases for J; bases not matched to a gene: 4. The CDR3 is 15 residues long.

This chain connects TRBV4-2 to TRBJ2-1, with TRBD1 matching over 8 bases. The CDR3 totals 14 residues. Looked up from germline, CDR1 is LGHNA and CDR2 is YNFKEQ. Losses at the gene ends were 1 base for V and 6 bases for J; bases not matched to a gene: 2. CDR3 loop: CASSQGTGGNEQFF. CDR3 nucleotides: TGTGCCAGCAGCCAAGGTACAGGGGGCAATGAGCAGTTCTTC.

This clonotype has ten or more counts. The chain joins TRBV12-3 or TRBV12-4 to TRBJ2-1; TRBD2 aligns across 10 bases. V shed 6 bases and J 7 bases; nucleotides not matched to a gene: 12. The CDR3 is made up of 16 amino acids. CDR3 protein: CASSQIPGLAKNEQFF. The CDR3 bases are TGTGCCAGCAGCCAAATTCCGGGACTAGCGAAGAATGAGCAGTTCTTC.

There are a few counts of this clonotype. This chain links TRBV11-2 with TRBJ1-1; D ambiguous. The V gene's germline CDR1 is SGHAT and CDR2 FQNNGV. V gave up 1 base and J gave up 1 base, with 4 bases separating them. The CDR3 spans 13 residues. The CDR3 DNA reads TGTGCCAGCAGCTTAGTCGCGAACACTGAAGCTTTCTTT. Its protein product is CASSLVANTEAFF.

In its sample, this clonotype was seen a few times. The CDR3 coding sequence is TGCAGTGCAAACCGACAGGGAACCAGCTCCTACGAGCAGTACTTC. Amino acid sequence: CSANRQGTSSYEQYF. The V gene is TRBV20-1, the J gene TRBJ2-7, with TRBD1 identical over 7 bases. Germline CDR1 reads DFQATT; CDR2 reads SNEGSKA (reference sequence). The CDR3 extends over 15 amino acids. Trimming removed 6 bases from V and 0 bases from J; junction bases left unmatched: 11.